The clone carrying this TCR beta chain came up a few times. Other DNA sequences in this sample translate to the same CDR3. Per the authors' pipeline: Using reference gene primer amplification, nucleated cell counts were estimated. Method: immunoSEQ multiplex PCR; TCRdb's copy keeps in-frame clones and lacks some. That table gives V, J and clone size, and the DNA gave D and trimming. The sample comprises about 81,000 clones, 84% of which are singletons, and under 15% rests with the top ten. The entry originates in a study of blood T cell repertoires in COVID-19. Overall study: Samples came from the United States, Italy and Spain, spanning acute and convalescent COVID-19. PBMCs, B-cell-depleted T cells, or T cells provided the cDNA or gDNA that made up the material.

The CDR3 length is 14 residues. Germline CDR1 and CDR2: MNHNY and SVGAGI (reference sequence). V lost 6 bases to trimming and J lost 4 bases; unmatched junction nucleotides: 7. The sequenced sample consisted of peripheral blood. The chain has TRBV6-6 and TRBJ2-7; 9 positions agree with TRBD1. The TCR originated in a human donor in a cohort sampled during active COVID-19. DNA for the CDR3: TGTGCCAGCAGGAACAGGGGGCGCGGTTACGAGCAGTACTTC. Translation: CASRNRGRGYEQYF.